A single sample gave rise to the 25 T cell receptor beta chains below, sequenced in a study of blood T cell repertoires in COVID-19. Libraries were prepared by immunoSEQ multiplex PCR; TCRdb keeps only in-frame clonotypes and omits some of them. The sample lists roughly 140,000 clones; over 80% were seen once. The source material was peripheral blood. These receptors came from a woman aged 40-49 years with active or convalescent COVID-19.

The V and J genes are TRBV5-4 and TRBJ1-2, with 9 bases matching TRBD1. The CDR3 has 16 residues. The germline V gene encodes CDR1 SGHNT and CDR2 YYREEE (reference sequence). V lost 0 bases to trimming and J lost 4 bases; unmatched junction nucleotides: 7. The CDR3 region is CASSLVRQGGSYGYTF. In nucleotides, the CDR3 is TGTGCCAGCAGCTTGGTACGACAGGGGGGTAGCTATGGCTACACCTTC.

V is TRBV27 and J is TRBJ1-6; no reliable D call. The CDR3 is 14 amino acids. Trimming cost V 6 bases and J 10 bases, with 16 bases left between them. Germline values: CDR1 MNHEY, CDR2 SMNVEV (reference sequence). CDR3 bases: TGTGCCAGCAGCTTCTCCCGGGAACCATCACCCCTCCACTTT. It codes for CASSFSREPSPLHF.

This clone was seen a handful of times. V gene TRBV18 combines with J gene TRBJ1-1; tentative D call: TRBD1 (5 bases). This CDR3 is 16 amino acids long. The germline V gene encodes CDR1 KGHSH and CDR2 LQKENI. V lost 3 bases to trimming and J lost 2 bases, with 16 bases between them. The chain's CDR3 is CASSPNIRASNTEAFF. CDR3 nucleotide sequence: TGTGCCAGCTCACCGAATATCAGGGCCTCAAACACTGAAGCTTTCTTT.

The chain employs TRBV6-5 and TRBJ2-7; the D gene is possibly TRBD1 (5 bases). V lost 2 bases to trimming and J lost 0 bases, with 11 bases between them. This CDR3 contains 15 residues. Germline-derived CDR1 and CDR2 are MNHEY and SVGAGI. The CDR3 protein is CASSYVYDSSYEQYF. In DNA form, the CDR3 reads TGTGCCAGCAGTTACGTGTACGACAGCTCCTACGAGCAGTACTTC.

The V and J genes are TRBV5-4 and TRBJ2-5, with D tentatively TRBD1 (5 bases). From germline, CDR1 is SGHNT and CDR2 YYREEE (reference sequence). Trimming took 2 bases from V and 5 from J, leaving 10 bases between them. The length of the CDR3 is 13 residues. CDR3 coding DNA: TGTGCCAGCAGCTTAAGGGGTTACGAGACCCAGTACTTC. The encoded protein is CASSLRGYETQYF.

The V gene is TRBV18, the J gene TRBJ2-2, with 10 positions matching TRBD1. Germline CDR1 and CDR2: KGHSH and LQKENI. Unmatched junction bases numbered 4, after V lost 5 bases and J lost 7 bases. This CDR3 comprises 14 residues. The CDR3 is CASSSTGGGGELFF. Here the CDR3 DNA reads TGTGCCAGCTCATCGACAGGGGGCGGCGGGGAGCTGTTTTTT.

V gene TRBV10-3 combines with J gene TRBJ1-5; D is unresolved. Between the trimmed V and J ends, which lost 1 base and 5 bases, there was a span of 12 bases. The germline V gene has CDR1 ENHRY and CDR2 SYGVKD. The CDR3 is 15 amino acids. The CDR3 region has the DNA TGTGCCATCAGTGAGTGGGAGGGCTTCTATCAGCCCCAGCATTTT. Its protein is CAISEWEGFYQPQHF.

The genes are TRBV7-9 and TRBJ2-7; possibly TRBD2 for D (5 bases). Deletions cut 0 bases from V and 4 bases from J, with 7 bases between. The CDR3 runs to 13 residues. CDR1 and CDR2 (germline): SEHNR, FQNEAQ (reference sequence). CDR3 residues: CASSLAGVYEQYF. CDR3 in DNA: TGTGCCAGCAGCTTAGCGGGAGTGTACGAGCAGTACTTC.

V and J are TRBV6-5 and TRBJ1-2, with 8 bases lining up with TRBD1. The CDR3 extends over 13 amino acids. Trimming cost V 7 bases and J 4 bases; bases outside gene matches: 5. Germline V gene data show CDR1 as MNHEY and CDR2 as SVGAGI. CDR3 coding DNA: TGTGCCAGCAACGGACAGGGCCTCTATGGCTACACCTTC. Its protein is CASNGQGLYGYTF.

The genes are TRBV18 and TRBJ1-2; 10 bases are a match to TRBD1. This CDR3 is built from 18 residues. The J segment lost 5 bases and the V segment lost 6 bases, leaving 18 bases of the junction unmatched. Germline CDR1 and CDR2: KGHSH and LQKENI. CDR3 in DNA: TGTGCCAGCTCCCCGAACCCCTACCCCGGGACAGGGGTTTATGGCTACACCTTC. This translates into CASSPNPYPGTGVYGYTF.

J is TRBJ2-7 and V is TRBV7-9; 10 nucleotides agree with TRBD1. The V gene end was trimmed by 5 bases and the J gene end by 2 bases; junction bases not matched to a gene: 0. Germline loops: CDR1 SEHNR, CDR2 FQNEAQ (reference sequence). This CDR3 has 13 residues. The chain's CDR3 is CASSDRGPYEQYF. The CDR3 DNA follows: TGTGCCAGCAGCGACAGGGGGCCCTACGAGCAGTACTTC.

V and J are TRBV2 and TRBJ2-2; TRBD2 agrees at 13 bases. CDR1 and CDR2 (germline): SNHLY, FYNNEI. The trim removed 6 bases at V and 1 base at J, leaving 2 bases unmatched. The CDR3 is 16 residues long. CDR3 loop: CASRLAGGVNTGELFF. The CDR3, as DNA: TGTGCCAGCAGACTAGCGGGAGGGGTGAACACCGGGGAGCTGTTTTTT.

The chain carries TRBV6-5 and TRBJ1-1, with TRBD1 matching 7 bases. Germline assignment: CDR1 MNHEY and CDR2 SVGAGI. This CDR3 comprises 12 residues. V shed 6 bases, J shed 4 bases, and the junction held 2 bases outside the gene matches. As DNA, the CDR3 is TGTGCCAGCAGCCAGGGGGGCACTGAAGCTTTCTTT. It translates to CASSQGGTEAFF.

The V call is TRBV5-1, the J call TRBJ1-2; 7 bases fit TRBD1. V was pared by 0 bases and J by 6 bases, with 5 bases of the junction left unmatched. The CDR3 sequence is 14 residues long. Germline CDR1 reads SGHRS; CDR2 reads YFSETQ. CDR3 region: CASSLGGQRDGYTF. The CDR3 bases are TGCGCCAGCAGCTTGGGGGGACAGCGGGATGGCTACACCTTC.

V is TRBV2 and J is TRBJ1-1, with TRBD1 identical over 7 bases. Germline trimming cut 6 bases from V and 3 bases from J; bases unmatched to any gene: 4. This CDR3 has 13 residues. Germline V CDR1 and CDR2: SNHLY, FYNNEI. Here the CDR3 DNA reads TGTGCCAGCAGACGGGACAGAGACACTGAAGCTTTCTTT. Its protein is CASRRDRDTEAFF.

The chain combines TRBV29-1 with TRBJ1-1, with 7 bases lining up with TRBD1. The CDR3 is 15 amino acids. With 5 bases clipped from V and 1 base from J, the junction kept 10 bases outside the gene matches. Germline V gene sequence: CDR1 SQVTM, CDR2 ANQGSEA. CDR3 DNA sequence: TGCAGCGTTCCCCTTCCTGACAGGGCGAACACTGAAGCTTTCTTT. This sequence encodes CSVPLPDRANTEAFF.

The chain carries TRBV28 and TRBJ1-1; weak D call: TRBD1 (6 bases). This CDR3 contains 15 residues. The germline CDR1 and CDR2 sequences are MDHEN and SYDVKM. Trimming pared 5 bases from V and 2 bases from J, leaving 15 bases between. CDR3 residues: CASSRGGSFNTEAFF. The CDR3 DNA reads TGTGCCAGCAGTAGGGGGGGCTCCTTTAACACTGAAGCTTTCTTT.

The V and J genes are TRBV6-5 and TRBJ2-7; a possible D gene is TRBD2 (6 bases). The CDR3 is made up of 15 amino acids. V was trimmed by 2 bases and J by 7 bases, leaving 18 bases between them. Per germline, CDR1 MNHEY and CDR2 SVGAGI. As DNA, the CDR3 is TGTGCCAGCAGTTACCCCGGTCGTCGGGGGAGGGAGCAGTACTTC. Translation gives CASSYPGRRGREQYF.

J is TRBJ1-1 and V is TRBV29-1; D gene uncertain. V was pared by 4 bases and J by 4 bases, with 7 bases between. This CDR3 spans 11 amino acids. Germline V gene sequence: CDR1 SQVTM, CDR2 ANQGSEA. This CDR3 is CSVALSTEAFF. CDR3 bases: TGCAGCGTTGCGCTAAGCACTGAAGCTTTCTTT.

The rearrangement uses TRBV30 and TRBJ2-1; TRBD2 might be the D (6 bases). CDR1 and CDR2 (germline): GTSNPN, SVGIG (reference sequence). V was clipped by 5 bases and J by 9 bases, with 14 bases between them. CDR3 length equals 12 residues. This CDR3 is CAWGTLGAEQFF. CDR3 nucleotides: TGTGCCTGGGGGACTCTCGGTGCTGAGCAGTTCTTC.

V gene TRBV7-2 combines with J gene TRBJ1-2; D uncertain. The CDR3 runs 14 residues. V lost 1 base and J 7 bases, leaving 13 bases between the germline ends. Germline-derived CDR1 and CDR2 are SGHTA and FQGNSA. The CDR3 DNA reads TGTGCCAGCAGCTTAGGAGGGTTTGAAGGTGGCTACACCTTC. Protein: CASSLGGFEGGYTF.

The CDR3 DNA reads as TGTGCCAGCGGGAGAGACAGGGGGCCTCAGTACTTC. This sequence encodes CASGRDRGPQYF. The rearrangement joins TRBV6-5 to TRBJ2-7; TRBD1 agrees at 10 bases. V shed 8 bases, J shed 10 bases, and the junction held 8 bases outside the gene matches. Germline CDR1 MNHEY, CDR2 SVGAGI. The CDR3 totals 12 residues.

The V call is TRBV18, the J call TRBJ2-5, with 14 bases that match TRBD2. This CDR3 is 17 amino acids long. Unmatched junction bases numbered 6, after V lost 1 base and J lost 5 bases. Germline loops: CDR1 KGHSH, CDR2 LQKENI. CDR3 coding DNA: TGTGCCAGCTCACCACTTCGGACTAGCGGGAGGAGGGAGACCCAGTACTTC. Encoded protein: CASSPLRTSGRRETQYF.

The chain employs TRBV7-2 and TRBJ1-6; the D is unclear. Trimming stripped 5 bases from V and 7 bases from J, with 12 bases between. Germline CDR1 and CDR2: SGHTA and FQGNSA. The CDR3 covers 14 residues. The CDR3 here is CASSADGRNSPLHF. CDR3 DNA sequence: TGTGCCAGCAGCGCTGACGGGAGAAATTCACCCCTCCACTTT. Variable domain in full (rest from reference TRBV7-2 and TRBJ1-6): GAGVSQSPSNKVTEKGKDVELRCDPISGHTALYWYRQSLGQGLEFLIYFQGNSAPDKSGLPSDRFSAERTGGSVSTLTIQRTQQEDSAVYLCASSADGRNSPLHFGNGTRLTVT.

The chain recombines TRBV6-1 with TRBJ2-7; 8 bases agree with TRBD1. The germline gives CDR1 MNHNS, CDR2 SASEGT. V lost 2 bases to trimming and J lost 2 bases; unmatched junction nucleotides: 8. The CDR3 spans 16 residues. The CDR3 coding sequence is TGTGCCAGCAGTGAATTACCTACAGGGGGTACCTACGAGCAGTACTTC. This sequence encodes CASSELPTGGTYEQYF.